The clone carrying this TCR beta chain was found a few times. Germline V CDR1 and CDR2: SEHNR, FQNEAQ (reference sequence). Unmatched junction bases numbered 11, after V lost 5 bases and J lost 11 bases. The CDR3 spans 13 residues. The data were taken from a study of T and B cells in COVID-19 patients. About the study: Peripheral blood came from COVID-19 patients with active infection or after recovery. Of around 21 active-infection patients, 11 to 12 were critically ill with mechanical ventilation or extracorporeal membrane oxygenation.

Blood genomic DNA input for TRB amplification was roughly 250-500 ng. TRB rearrangements were amplified by multiplex PCR with BIOMED2 TRB-A/B primers. Via MiXCR, TCRdb re-called the multiplex PCR reads, giving one row per CDR3 protein. The data contain some 5,700 distinct CDR3 sequences, about 26% of them seen just once; the ten biggest clones take up approximately 15%. The J gene is TRBJ1-1, the V gene TRBV7-9; 7 bases align to TRBD1. The sequence came from a human donor with active COVID-19. Sequenced: blood. CDR3 DNA: TGTGCCAGCAGCCCACGGGACAGCTCTGGGGCTTTCTTT. Encoded protein: CASSPRDSSGAFF.